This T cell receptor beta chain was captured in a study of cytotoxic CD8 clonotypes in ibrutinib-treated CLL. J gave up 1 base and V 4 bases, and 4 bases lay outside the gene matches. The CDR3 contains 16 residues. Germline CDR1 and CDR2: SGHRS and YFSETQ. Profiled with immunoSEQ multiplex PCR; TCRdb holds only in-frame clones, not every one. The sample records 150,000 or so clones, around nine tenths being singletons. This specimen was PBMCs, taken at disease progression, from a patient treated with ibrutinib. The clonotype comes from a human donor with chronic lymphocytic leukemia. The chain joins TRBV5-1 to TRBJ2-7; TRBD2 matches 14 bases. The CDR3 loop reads CASSPGLAGGSYEQYF. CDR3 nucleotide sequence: TGCGCCAGCAGCCCCGGACTAGCGGGAGGTTCCTACGAGCAGTACTTC.